These 25 T cell receptor beta chains originate from one sample sequenced in a study of T cells after yellow fever vaccination. TCRdb re-called the 5' RACE reads with MiXCR, one entry per CDR3 protein. This sample has 340,000 or so distinct CDR3 sequences, with under 15% found just once. The specimen was CD4+ T cells sorted from PBMCs, collected 15 days after the yellow fever booster vaccination. The receptors were gathered from a man between 18 and 29 years old who received the YFV17D yellow fever vaccine.

This clonotype was seen only a few times. The chain is built from TRBV7-2 and TRBJ2-4; D gene ambiguous. Looked up from germline, CDR1 is SGHTA and CDR2 is FQGNSA. The CDR3 extends over 15 amino acids. The V and J ends lost 4 bases and 0 bases respectively, with 10 bases between them. The CDR3, as DNA: TGTGCCAGCAGCTCCCCGTCAATAGCCAAAAACATTCAGTACTTC. Translating gives CASSSPSIAKNIQYF. Combining the CDR3 with reference TRBV7-2 and TRBJ2-4 gives the whole variable domain GAGVSQSPSNKVTEKGKDVELRCDPISGHTALYWYRQSLGQGLEFLIYFQGNSAPDKSGLPSDRFSAERTGGSVSTLTIQRTQQEDSAVYLCASSSPSIAKNIQYFGAGTRLSVL.

The rearrangement links TRBV5-4 to TRBJ2-3, with a weak D call TRBD2 (5 bases). V was cut by 0 bases and J by 8 bases, with 16 bases left in between. The V gene's germline CDR1 is SGHNT and CDR2 YYREEE (reference sequence). This CDR3 spans 15 amino acids. CDR3 region: CASSLGGVLGVTQYF. The DNA of the CDR3 is TGTGCCAGCAGCTTGGGTGGCGTCCTCGGGGTTACGCAGTATTTT. The full variable domain, its missing parts supplied by reference TRBV5-4 and TRBJ2-3, is ETGVTQSPTHLIKTRGQQVTLRCSSQSGHNTVSWYQQALGQGPQFIFQYYREEENGRGNFPPRFSGLQFPNYSSELNVNALELDDSALYLCASSLGGVLGVTQYFGPGTRLTVL.

The chain carries TRBV30 and TRBJ2-1; D gene ambiguous. Trimming removed 5 bases from V and 1 base from J, with 6 bases in between. There are 12 residues in the CDR3. Per germline, CDR1 GTSNPN and CDR2 SVGIG (reference sequence). The CDR3 DNA reads TGTGCCTGGGGAGAGTCCTACAATGAGCAGTTCTTC. Translation: CAWGESYNEQFF. The entire variable domain, with the rest obtained from reference TRBV30 and TRBJ2-1, is as follows: SQTIHQWPATLVQPVGSPLSLECTVEGTSNPNLYWYRQAAGRGLQLLFYSVGIGQISSEVPQNLSASRPQDRQFILSSKKLLLSDSGFYLCAWGESYNEQFFGPGTRLTVL.

In this sample, this clonotype turned up a few times. The chain carries TRBV6-2 or TRBV6-3 and TRBJ2-7; D gene ambiguous. Germline CDR1 is MNHEY and CDR2 is SVGEGT. The CDR3 consists of 12 residues. The V end was cut by 3 bases, the J end by 9 bases, with 12 bases between. The CDR3 spells CASSYGPTMQYV. Written as DNA, the CDR3 is TGTGCCAGCAGTTATGGGCCTACGATGCAGTACGTC.

This clonotype was observed a handful of times. V usage is TRBV7-2 and J usage is TRBJ2-5; D is unresolved. The germline gives CDR1 SGHTA, CDR2 FQGNSA. V was clipped by 4 bases and J by 5 bases, with 11 bases between them. The CDR3 has 13 amino acids. The CDR3 DNA follows: TGTGCCAGCAGCTCCCCCTTTCGGGAGACCCAGTACTTC. Its protein product is CASSSPFRETQYF.

The V and J genes are TRBV20-1 and TRBJ2-2, with D possibly matching TRBD1 (5 bases). V was clipped by 0 bases and J by 2 bases, with 13 bases between them. Germline V CDR1 and CDR2: DFQATT, SNEGSKA (reference sequence). CDR3 size: 16 residues. CDR3 protein: CSARDRWQGNTGELFF. The CDR3 DNA sequence: TGCAGTGCTAGAGATCGGTGGCAGGGAAACACCGGGGAGCTGTTTTTT.

This clonotype was counted between two and nine times. The gene calls are TRBV18 and TRBJ1-2; D gene unclear. Trimming removed 5 bases at V and 0 bases at J, with 7 bases between. The germline V gene encodes CDR1 KGHSH and CDR2 LQKENI. CDR3 length equals 13 residues. The CDR3 loop reads CASSGFPNYGYTF. In nucleotides, the CDR3 is TGTGCCAGCTCAGGGTTTCCTAACTATGGCTACACCTTC.

J is TRBJ2-2 and V is TRBV7-8, with 9 bases identical to TRBD1. After removal of 2 bases from V and 6 bases from J, the junction contained 7 bases not matched to a gene. Germline values: CDR1 SGHVS, CDR2 FQNEAQ. The CDR3 is made up of 16 amino acids. CDR3 amino acids: CASSLFGQGYPGELFF. In DNA, the CDR3 is TGTGCCAGCAGCTTATTCGGACAGGGGTATCCCGGGGAGCTGTTTTTT. Full variable domain (missing parts from reference TRBV7-8 and TRBJ2-2): GAGVSQSPRYKVAKRGQDVALRCDPISGHVSLFWYQQALGQGPEFLTYFQNEAQLDKSGLPSDRFFAERPEGSVSTLKIQRTQQEDSAVYLCASSLFGQGYPGELFFGEGSRLTVL.

There are a few counts of this clonotype. The V and J genes are TRBV15 and TRBJ2-3; possible D gene TRBD1, 5 bases. CDR3 length equals 14 residues. Germline V CDR1 and CDR2: LNHNV, YYDKDF (reference sequence). Trimming left V 3 bases short and J 2 bases short, with 9 bases between. The CDR3 spells CATSRDKFTDTQYF. CDR3 DNA sequence: TGTGCCACCAGCAGGGACAAGTTCACAGATACGCAGTATTTT.

The chain combines TRBV6-5 with TRBJ2-1; tentatively, D is TRBD2 (6 bases). Germline-derived CDR1 and CDR2 are MNHEY and SVGAGI. V was pared by 8 bases and J by 6 bases, with 14 bases between. The CDR3 runs to 13 residues. The CDR3, as DNA: TGTGCCAGCGGGGGGAGTTTAGGCAATGAGCAGTTCTTC. Its translation is CASGGSLGNEQFF.

This clonotype was detected only a few times. The chain links TRBV10-3 to TRBJ1-5, with D possibly matching TRBD1 (5 bases). This CDR3 contains 14 residues. V was cut by 2 bases and J by 6 bases, with 11 bases left in between. Germline loops: CDR1 ENHRY, CDR2 SYGVKD. CDR3 nucleotides: TGTGCCATCAGTGAGGGAGGGGTAGGTCAGCCCCAGCATTTT. It is translated as CAISEGGVGQPQHF.

V gene TRBV18 combines with J gene TRBJ2-7; D gene unclear. Germline-derived CDR1 and CDR2 are KGHSH and LQKENI. The CDR3 has 15 residues. The germline V and J ends were trimmed by 3 bases and 3 bases, with 15 bases remaining between them. As DNA, the CDR3 is TGTGCCAGCTCACCGGCTCATAACAGTGGCTACGAGCAGTACTTC. Translating it yields CASSPAHNSGYEQYF.

This clonotype was counted only a few times. This rearrangement joins TRBV7-3 to TRBJ1-1, with D uncertain. Per germline, CDR1 SGHTA and CDR2 FQGTGA. Trimming shortened V by 8 bases and J by 3 bases, and 7 bases separated the two germline ends. The CDR3 consists of 11 residues. CDR3 amino acids: CASVRDTEAFF. CDR3 nucleotide sequence: TGTGCCAGCGTTCGAGACACTGAAGCTTTCTTT.

There are a few counts of this clonotype. This CDR3 reads CASRGQTAQETQYF. The CDR3 bases are TGTGCCAGCAGGGGTCAGACAGCACAAGAGACCCAGTACTTC. This rearrangement joins TRBV2 to TRBJ2-5; possible D gene TRBD1, 5 bases. V lost 6 bases and J lost 2, with 13 bases in between. CDR3 size: 14 residues. Germline CDR1 SNHLY, CDR2 FYNNEI. Supplemented by reference TRBV2 and TRBJ2-5, the full variable domain reads EPEVTQTPSHQVTQMGQEVILRCVPISNHLYFYWYRQILGQKVEFLVSFYNNEISEKSEIFDDQFSVERPDGSNFTLKIRSTKLEDSAMYFCASRGQTAQETQYFGPGTRLLVL.

This clonotype appeared a few times. The CDR3 here is CASSQSSNYNEQFF. In nucleotides, the CDR3 is TGCGCCAGCAGCCAATCCTCAAACTACAATGAGCAGTTCTTC. This sequence joins TRBV4-3 and TRBJ2-1; no clear D gene. The CDR3 contains 14 residues. Per the germline V gene, CDR1 is LGHNA and CDR2 is YSLEER. V was trimmed by 2 bases and J by 3 bases, leaving 8 bases between them.

This clonotype was counted a few times. The rearrangement links TRBV7-8 to TRBJ1-1; D gene unclear. CDR1 is SGHVS and CDR2 is FQNEAQ in the germline V gene. The CDR3 covers 10 residues. V lost 8 bases to trimming and J lost 5 bases, with 6 bases between them. The CDR3 is CASGHTEAFF. CDR3 nucleotide sequence: TGTGCCAGCGGTCATACTGAAGCTTTCTTT.

This clonotype was seen ten or more times. The J gene is TRBJ2-6, the V gene TRBV5-5; no clear D. The germline gives CDR1 SGHKS, CDR2 YYEKEE (reference sequence). This CDR3 contains 14 residues. V was cut by 0 bases and J by 5 bases, with 6 bases left in between. The CDR3 sequence: CASSLGEWANVLTF. CDR3 nucleotides: TGTGCCAGCAGCTTGGGGGAATGGGCCAACGTCCTGACTTTC. The full variable domain, its missing parts supplied by reference TRBV5-5 and TRBJ2-6, is DAGVTQSPTHLIKTRGQQVTLRCSPISGHKSVSWYQQVLGQGPQFIFQYYEKEERGRGNFPDRFSARQFPNYSSELNVNALLLGDSALYLCASSLGEWANVLTFGAGSRLTVL.

The V and J genes are TRBV9 and TRBJ2-3; 13 bases match TRBD2. CDR3 length: 16 amino acids. Germline V gene lookup returns CDR1 SGDLS and CDR2 YYNGEE. Trimming removed 3 bases from V and 4 bases from J; junction bases left unmatched: 5. Here the CDR3 reads CASSAGLAGVADTQYF. CDR3 bases: TGTGCCAGCAGCGCCGGACTAGCGGGGGTAGCAGATACGCAGTATTTT.

This clonotype has only a few counts. The CDR3 spells CASSELGYQETQYF. The DNA for the CDR3 is TGTGCCAGCAGTGAACTGGGGTACCAAGAGACCCAGTACTTC. The chain joins TRBV6-1 to TRBJ2-5; D gene uncertain. This CDR3 spans 14 amino acids. Per the germline V gene, CDR1 is MNHNS and CDR2 is SASEGT. Trimming left V 2 bases short and J 0 bases short, with 7 bases between.

This clonotype has a handful of counts. The V gene is TRBV5-5, the J gene TRBJ2-6; D call uncertain. V was cut by 4 bases and J by 6 bases, with 8 bases left in between. In germline, CDR1 is SGHKS, CDR2 YYEKEE (reference sequence). The CDR3 loop spans 13 amino acids. The CDR3 DNA reads TGTGCCAGCAGCGCCCAGGAGGCCAACGTCCTGACTTTC. Protein product: CASSAQEANVLTF.

This clonotype occurred a few times. CDR3 region: CATTGGQGTYNEQFF. DNA for the CDR3: TGTGCCACCACGGGGGGGCAGGGAACTTACAATGAGCAGTTCTTC. This rearrangement joins TRBV24-1 to TRBJ2-1; 8 bases are a match to TRBD2. CDR3 length: 15 residues. Germline CDR1 KGHDR, CDR2 SFDVKD. The J segment lost 4 bases and the V segment lost 8 bases, leaving 9 bases of the junction unmatched.

The V call is TRBV7-3, the J call TRBJ2-6; 7 bases are a match to TRBD1. The CDR3 contains 15 residues. Germline trimming cut 5 bases from V and 2 bases from J; bases unmatched to any gene: 3. Germline lookup yields CDR1 SGHTA and CDR2 FQGTGA. This CDR3 is CASSRDSAGANVLTF. For the CDR3, the DNA is TGTGCCAGCAGCCGGGACAGCGCTGGGGCCAACGTCCTGACTTTC.

To note about this clonotype: Being one base from a much bigger clone, this may be a read error. The chain employs TRBV28 and TRBJ2-4, with D perhaps TRBD2 (7 bases). V lost 4 bases and J 0 bases, leaving 13 bases between the germline ends. The CDR3 consists of 16 residues. From germline, CDR1 is MDHEN and CDR2 SYDVKM. The CDR3 DNA reads TGTGCCAGCAGTTCGCGGGGGCCTCTAGCCAAAAACATTCAGTACTTC. It is translated as CASSSRGPLAKNIQYF.

This clonotype was seen a few times. The chain links TRBV21-1 to TRBJ1-3. TRBV21-1 is flagged as a pseudogene. The CDR3 spans 21 residues. This CDR3 is CASSKEGGFGLQGGSGNTIYF. In DNA form, the CDR3 reads TGTGCCAGCAGCAAAGAAGGAGGGTTCGGGTTGCAGGGAGGATCTGGAAACACCATATATTTT.

This clonotype was counted only a few times. CDR3 loop: CASREAAKNIQYF. The CDR3 DNA is TGTGCCAGCAGGGAGGCGGCCAAAAACATTCAGTACTTC. The chain links TRBV6-2 or TRBV6-3 to TRBJ2-4; possibly TRBD2 for D (5 bases). V was cut by 6 bases and J by 1 base, with 7 bases left in between. The CDR3 extends over 13 amino acids. Germline V gene lookup returns CDR1 MNHEY and CDR2 SVGEGT.